The clone carrying this TCR beta chain showed up just once. The data are from a study of Graves' ophthalmopathy and Graves' hyperthyroidism. Study background: If no ophthalmopathy appeared within 18 months of follow-up, hyperthyroidism was termed stable.

Trimming took 6 bases from V and 1 from J; bases not matched to a gene: 4. CDR1 is ENHRY and CDR2 is SYGVKD in the germline V gene. The CDR3 is 16 residues long. Researchers took RNA transcripts and amplified TCR beta CDR3 regions from them. The library came from an HTBI-primed first-round RT-PCR and a second-round multiplex PCR. TCRdb analysed the multiplex PCR reads with MiXCR anew, one entry per CDR3 protein. Among 580,000 or so distinct CDR3 sequences listed, under 45% were seen once. Specimen: peripheral blood or thyroid tissue (not recorded which). This TCR was recovered from an adult man with Graves' hyperthyroidism. V is TRBV10-3 and J is TRBJ2-6; the match to TRBD1 covers 9 bases. CDR3: CAIRGDRDSGANVLTF. The CDR3 DNA is TGTGCCATCAGGGGGGACAGGGATTCTGGGGCCAACGTCCTGACTTTC.